This T cell receptor beta chain was obtained from a study of T cell responses to AZD1222 COVID-19 vaccine. This CDR3 region has 16 residues. Trimming cost V 5 bases and J 5 bases; bases outside gene matches: 10. Germline V gives CDR1 SGHRS, CDR2 YFSETQ. General study results and limits: Clonal diversity was possibly underestimated; the donors were predominantly white British and more often female. Reportedly, nearly half of unique spike TCRs recognized epitopes outside B.1.351/B.1.1.7 mutations.

This clone was seen once. Its matching antigen is unknown. The table came from immunoSEQ multiplex PCR; TCRdb's copy has only in-frame clones and leaves some out. The sample has tens of thousands of clones; about 89% are singletons. This clonotype originated in an adult who received the AZD1222 COVID-19 vaccine. This specimen consisted of peripheral blood, obtained 28 days after the second AZD1222 dose. The rearrangement uses TRBV5-1 and TRBJ1-6; the match to TRBD1 covers 7 bases. In DNA form, the CDR3 reads TGCGCCAGCAGTTGGTCTCGACAGGGTGATAATTCACCCCTCCACTTT. The encoded protein is CASSWSRQGDNSPLHF.